The subject of this entry is one TCR beta chain. The antigen is not known. Generated by immunoSEQ multiplex PCR, the TCRdb table keeps only in-frame clones and is missing some. The sample yields around 18,000 clones, 65% to 75% seen once. This record comes from a study of CD4 T cells in relation to SARS-CoV-2 and coronaviruses. Across the whole study: Crossreactive spike epitopes shared across donors were mapped to their HLA restriction. Regarding the study as a whole: No crossreactivity against non-spike viral proteins was tested here.

V lost 7 bases, J lost 4 bases, and 18 bases lay in between. The CDR3 is 14 amino acids. Germline V gene sequence: CDR1 SGHDT, CDR2 YYEEEE. Unexposed donor CD4+ T cells date from about 2011-2018, before the COVID-19 pandemic. The cells were cultured for approximately ten days before CD4+ T cells were isolated. As cell numbers allowed, unexposed-donor CD4+ T cells faced SARS-CoV-2 S/N and four cold-coronavirus spikes. Each well had approximately 2.1 million PBMCs in around 5% human AB serum with IL-2. This chain joins TRBV5-6 and TRBJ2-7, with D perhaps matching TRBD2 (5 bases). This sequence originates from a human donor in good health. Sequencing input: CD4+ T cells from PBMCs, cultured in vitro. In DNA form, the CDR3 reads TGTGCCAGCGGCCGAATTACCCCGGGGTACGAGCAGTACTTC. Protein product: CASGRITPGYEQYF.